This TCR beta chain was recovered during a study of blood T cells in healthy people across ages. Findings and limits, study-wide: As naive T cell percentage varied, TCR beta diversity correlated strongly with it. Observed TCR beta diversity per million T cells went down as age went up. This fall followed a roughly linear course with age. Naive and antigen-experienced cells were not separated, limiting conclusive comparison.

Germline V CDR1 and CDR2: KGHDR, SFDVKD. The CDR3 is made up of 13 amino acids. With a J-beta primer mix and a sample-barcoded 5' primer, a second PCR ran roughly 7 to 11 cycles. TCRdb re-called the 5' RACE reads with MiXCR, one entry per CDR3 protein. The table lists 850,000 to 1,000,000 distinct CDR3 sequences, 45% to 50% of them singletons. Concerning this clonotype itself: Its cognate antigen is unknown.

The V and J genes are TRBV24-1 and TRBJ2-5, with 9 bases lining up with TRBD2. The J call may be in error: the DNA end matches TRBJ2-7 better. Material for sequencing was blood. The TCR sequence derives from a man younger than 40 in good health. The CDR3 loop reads CATSDPSGNEQYF. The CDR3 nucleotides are TGTGCCACCAGTGATCCTAGCGGGAACGAGCAGTACTTC.